A selection of T cell receptor beta chains follows, all from one sample in a study of T-cell reconstitution after alpha-beta-depleted transplantation in children. One entry per CDR3 protein, called by TCRdb with MiXCR from the PCR reads. The sample contains fewer than 450,000 distinct CDR3 sequences, roughly 15% of which appear only once. Sequenced material: PBMCs, mostly from graft donor cells, taken 360 days after TCRalphabeta/CD19-depleted stem cell transplant. The receptors were gathered from a male patient aged 2-10 years who had a stem cell transplant for acute lymphoblastic leukemia, so the T cells may come from the graft donor. Both conserved end residues are part of each CDR3. A D gene is named only where the DNA matches it firmly. Clone sizes are given selectively: once, few, many, or a class where the clone is expanded.

d_call	v_call	clone_size	j_call	cdr3_aa	cdr3_nt
TRBD2	TRBV5-1	few	TRBJ2-1	CASSLEGTSANEQFF	TGCGCCAGCAGCTTGGAAGGGACTAGTGCCAATGAGCAGTTCTTC
-	TRBV12-3/TRBV12-4	-	TRBJ1-1	CASSFGGAWAEAFF	TGTGCCAGCAGTTTTGGTGGGGCGTGGGCTGAAGCTTTCTTT
-	TRBV6-2/TRBV6-3	few	TRBJ2-3	CASSYSIDTGLRNTQYF	TGTGCCAGCAGTTACTCGATTGACACTGGTTTAAGGAATACGCAGTATTTT
TRBD2	TRBV4-3	-	TRBJ2-1	CASSQDPGTSGRPSGNEQFF	TGCGCCAGCAGCCAAGATCCCGGGACTAGCGGGAGGCCCTCCGGCAATGAGCAGTTCTTC
TRBD2	TRBV27	-	TRBJ2-1	CASSFHSGAYNEQFF	TGTGCCAGCAGTTTCCATAGCGGGGCCTACAATGAGCAGTTCTTC
TRBD1	TRBV20-1	-	TRBJ2-1	CSAARDSHEQFF	TGCAGTGCTGCCCGGGACAGTCATGAGCAGTTCTTC
-	TRBV5-6	-	TRBJ2-2	CASSPNRGRWTGELFF	TGTGCCAGCAGCCCAAATAGGGGCAGATGGACCGGGGAGCTGTTTTTT
TRBD1	TRBV4-2	few	TRBJ2-2	CASSARRSGQGAGELFF	TGTGCCAGCAGCGCAAGGAGGTCGGGACAGGGGGCCGGGGAGCTGTTTTTT
-	TRBV20-1	-	TRBJ2-2	CSARDQNTGELFF	TGCAGTGCGCGAGACCAGAACACCGGGGAGCTGTTTTTT
-	TRBV11-2	many	TRBJ1-2	CASSLVRRGDGYTF	TGTGCCAGCAGCTTAGTTCGGCGGGGAGATGGCTACACCTTC
TRBD2	TRBV7-2	few	TRBJ2-2	CASSLLPLAGTGELFF	TGTGCCAGCAGCTTACTCCCCCTAGCGGGAACCGGGGAGCTGTTTTTT
TRBD2	TRBV3-1	-	TRBJ2-1	CASSQDLAGTSTEQFF	TGTGCCAGCAGCCAAGATCTGGCTGGGACTAGCACTGAGCAGTTCTTC
-	TRBV7-7	many	TRBJ2-7	CASSYFLADYEQYF	TGTGCTAGCAGCTACTTTCTGGCTGACTACGAGCAGTACTTC
TRBD2	TRBV4-3	few	TRBJ2-4	CASSQAEGGSRKAKNIQYF	TGCGCCAGCAGCCAAGCGGAGGGAGGGAGCCGAAAAGCCAAAAACATTCAGTACTTC
TRBD2	TRBV20-1	few	TRBJ2-1	CSARGSAGTSGIEQFF	TGCAGTGCTAGAGGAAGTGCCGGGACTAGCGGGATAGAGCAGTTCTTC
-	TRBV9	-	TRBJ2-5	CASSVAPGGQETQYF	TGTGCCAGCAGCGTAGCTCCCGGAGGTCAAGAGACCCAGTACTTC
-	TRBV7-8	-	TRBJ2-1	CASSLRRLPGEQFF	TGTGCCAGCAGCTTAAGGCGGTTGCCGGGGGAGCAGTTCTTC
-	TRBV4-2	-	TRBJ2-7	CASSQEHSRLYYEQYF	TGTGCCAGCAGCCAAGAGCATAGCAGGCTGTACTACGAGCAGTACTTC
-	TRBV10-3	-	TRBJ1-1	CASSYGPTEAFF	TGTGCCAGCAGTTACGGACCCACTGAAGCTTTCTTT
-	TRBV15	-	TRBJ2-7	CATSRDYRGSDYEQYF	TGTGCCACCAGCAGAGATTATCGGGGGTCGGACTACGAGCAGTACTTC
-	TRBV11-2	-	TRBJ1-1	CASSLVAGQMNTEAFF	TGTGCCAGCAGCTTAGTGGCAGGGCAAATGAACACTGAAGCTTTCTTT
-	TRBV29-1	-	TRBJ2-6	CSVEAGGRTGANVLTF	TGCAGCGTTGAGGCCGGGGGCCGCACTGGGGCCAACGTCCTGACTTTC
TRBD2	TRBV4-2	few	TRBJ2-4	CASSQSLRGTAKNIQYF	TGTGCCAGCAGCCAATCTTTGCGGGGGACAGCCAAAAACATTCAGTACTTC
-	TRBV28	-	TRBJ1-2	CASSSFPLGGYGYTF	TGTGCCAGCAGTTCTTTTCCTTTGGGAGGCTATGGCTACACCTTC
-	TRBV7-2	-	TRBJ2-7	CASRTRPTSYEQYF	TGTGCCAGCAGGACCCGGCCGACCTCCTACGAGCAGTACTTC
-	TRBV5-1	few	TRBJ1-2	CASSLDGGDYGYTF	TGCGCCAGCAGCTTGGACGGGGGAGACTATGGCTACACCTTC
-	TRBV3-1	-	TRBJ2-1	CASSQDSPGVDDEQFF	TGTGCCAGCAGCCAAGATTCCCCGGGAGTGGACGATGAGCAGTTCTTC
TRBD2	TRBV12-3/TRBV12-4	-	TRBJ2-1	CASSLRLAGVSYNEQFF	TGTGCCAGCAGTTTAAGACTAGCGGGAGTCTCCTACAATGAGCAGTTCTTC
TRBD1	TRBV5-1	-	TRBJ2-3	CASRPSPGQGANTQYF	TGCGCCAGCAGACCCTCCCCGGGACAGGGCGCGAATACGCAGTATTTT
-	TRBV30	few	TRBJ2-1	CACNRGDEQFF	TGTGCCTGCAATAGAGGGGATGAGCAGTTCTTC
TRBD1	TRBV5-1	-	TRBJ1-2	CASSWDRDGYTF	TGCGCCAGCAGCTGGGACAGGGACGGCTACACCTTC
-	TRBV15	-	TRBJ1-2	CATSRGGPGRYGYTF	TGTGCCACCAGCAGAGGGGGGCCAGGCCGTTATGGCTACACCTTC
TRBD2	TRBV20-1	few	TRBJ2-5	CSARRLAGGQETQYF	TGCAGTGCTAGAAGACTAGCGGGAGGCCAAGAGACCCAGTACTTC
TRBD2	TRBV7-3	many	TRBJ2-2	CASSFEGTKNTGELFF	TGTGCCAGCAGCTTTGAGGGGACTAAAAACACCGGGGAGCTGTTTTTT
TRBD1	TRBV5-1	few	TRBJ1-2	CASSGQGLFGGYTF	TGCGCCAGCAGCGGACAGGGACTTTTCGGTGGCTACACCTTC
-	TRBV29-1	-	TRBJ2-7	CSVGLGRYYEQYF	TGCAGCGTTGGCCTGGGACGGTACTACGAGCAGTACTTC
TRBD1	TRBV12-3/TRBV12-4	-	TRBJ2-7	CASSPQGAIREQYF	TGTGCCAGCAGCCCCCAGGGGGCGATTAGGGAGCAGTACTTC
-	TRBV5-1	-	TRBJ2-7	CASSVPGSGEQYF	TGCGCCAGCAGCGTACCAGGGAGCGGCGAGCAGTACTTC
-	TRBV4-1	-	TRBJ2-5	CASSQVVGLGETQYF	TGCGCCAGCAGCCAAGTAGTCGGACTGGGGGAGACCCAGTACTTC
-	TRBV4-3	many	TRBJ1-1	CASSRRVRGADYTEAFF	TGCGCCAGCAGCCGCAGGGTAAGGGGGGCCGACTACACTGAAGCTTTCTTT
-	TRBV5-1	many	TRBJ2-2	CASSLGVMLFF	TGCGCCAGCAGCTTGGGGGTCATGCTGTTTTTT
-	TRBV4-2	many	TRBJ2-2	CASSQAGLTNTGELFF	TGTGCCAGCAGCCAAGCGGGCCTAACGAACACCGGGGAGCTGTTTTTT
TRBD2	TRBV5-1	few	TRBJ2-7	CASRENGLAGGSYEQYF	TGCGCCAGCAGGGAAAACGGACTAGCGGGAGGTTCCTACGAGCAGTACTTC
-	TRBV25-1	-	TRBJ2-3	CASSPRRGAVDTQYF	TGTGCCAGCAGTCCCCGAAGGGGGGCCGTAGATACGCAGTATTTT
TRBD1	TRBV4-3	-	TRBJ2-5	CASSQDPNRGRETQYF	TGCGCCAGCAGCCAAGATCCAAACAGGGGGCGAGAGACCCAGTACTTC
TRBD1	TRBV6-5	many	TRBJ2-3	CASRRTGEDTQYF	TGTGCCAGCAGAAGGACAGGGGAAGATACGCAGTATTTT
-	TRBV4-1	-	TRBJ2-7	CASSHHYEQYF	TGCGCCAGCAGCCACCACTACGAGCAGTACTTC
-	TRBV30	few	TRBJ2-5	CAWSLVLQETQYF	TGTGCCTGGAGCCTCGTCCTCCAAGAGACCCAGTACTTC
TRBD2	TRBV15	-	TRBJ2-5	CATSRERAGREETQYF	TGTGCCACCAGCAGAGAAAGGGCGGGGAGGGAAGAGACCCAGTACTTC
TRBD1	TRBV29-1	-	TRBJ1-1	CSDNRGGVTEAFF	TGCAGCGATAACAGGGGAGGGGTAACTGAAGCTTTCTTT
TRBD1	TRBV20-1	few	TRBJ2-2	CSARTLSGQGIRGGAGELFF	TGCAGTGCTAGAACCCTCTCGGGACAGGGGATCCGAGGGGGGGCCGGGGAGCTGTTTTTT
-	TRBV4-1	many	TRBJ2-7	CASSQVMGNEQYF	TGCGCCAGCAGCCAAGTCATGGGGAACGAGCAGTACTTC
-	TRBV11-3	few	TRBJ2-3	CASSLGGLATDTQYF	TGTGCCAGCAGCTTAGGTGGGCTAGCGACAGATACGCAGTATTTT
TRBD2	TRBV4-2	-	TRBJ2-1	CASSLSSGDEQFF	TGTGCCAGCAGCCTATCTAGCGGCGATGAGCAGTTCTTC
TRBD1	TRBV15	few	TRBJ2-5	CATSTGDTETQYF	TGTGCCACCTCGACAGGGGATACGGAGACCCAGTACTTC
TRBD1	TRBV5-1	-	TRBJ2-1	CASSFPDRGHNEQFF	TGCGCCAGCAGCTTCCCGGACAGGGGGCACAATGAGCAGTTCTTC
TRBD2	TRBV6-1	-	TRBJ2-3	CASGAGRATDTQYF	TGTGCCAGCGGAGCGGGGCGGGCCACAGATACGCAGTATTTT
-	TRBV29-1	few	TRBJ2-1	CSVWGNNEQFF	TGCAGTGTGTGGGGAAACAATGAGCAGTTCTTC
TRBD2	TRBV5-6	-	TRBJ2-7	CASSSTSGRAESYF	TGTGCCAGCAGCTCGACTAGCGGGCGTGCCGAGAGCTACTTC